This T cell receptor beta chain derives from a study of cytomegalovirus exposure and HLA in healthy donors. Use of 60 Vbeta and 13 Jbeta primers characterized the PCR. Only in-frame clones appear in the TCRdb table, and some are missing; sequencing was by immunoSEQ multiplex PCR. The sample consists of over 130,000 clones, just under 65% of them appearing once. Whereas donors were nominally healthy upon sampling, unrecorded immune exposures were probable. Between the trimmed V and J ends, which lost 11 bases and 3 bases, there was a span of 16 bases. The germline gives CDR1 ENHRY, CDR2 SYGVKD. The CDR3 runs to 13 residues.

Specimen: PBMCs. The clonotype was recovered from a woman aged 55-75 years in good health and CMV-seropositive. This sequence joins TRBV10-3 and TRBJ1-1; weak D call: TRBD1 (6 bases). Written as DNA, the CDR3 is TGTGCCGTTGGGGGGGCCTCCGACACTGAAGCTTTCTTT. This gives the protein CAVGGASDTEAFF.